A single sample is the source of the 17 T cell receptor beta chains below, sequenced in a study of Tregs in tolerant kidney transplant recipients. Sequencing was performed with immunoSEQ multiplex PCR; in TCRdb, only in-frame clones are kept and a portion is missing. The table lists approximately 260,000 clones, around 82% of them singletons. The sequencing sample was made of CD4+ T cells from blood. These receptors came from a human donor in good health.

The rearrangement links TRBV5-5 to TRBJ2-7; tentatively, D is TRBD1 (6 bases). The CDR3 has 15 residues. V was pared by 3 bases and J by 3 bases, with 16 bases between. Germline V gene sequence: CDR1 SGHKS, CDR2 YYEKEE (reference sequence). CDR3 bases: TGTGCCAGCAGCTCCTCACCGCAGGGGATCTACGAGCAGTACTTC. Residues: CASSSSPQGIYEQYF. Variable domain in full (rest from reference TRBV5-5 and TRBJ2-7): DAGVTQSPTHLIKTRGQQVTLRCSPISGHKSVSWYQQVLGQGPQFIFQYYEKEERGRGNFPDRFSARQFPNYSSELNVNALLLGDSALYLCASSSSPQGIYEQYFGPGTRLTVT.

On this clone: The sample has other DNA sequences that encode this CDR3 too. J is TRBJ2-3 and V is TRBV5-1; possibly TRBD1 for D (5 bases). Germline assignment: CDR1 SGHRS and CDR2 YFSETQ. The CDR3 extends over 14 amino acids. V lost 0 bases, J lost 3 bases, and 8 bases lay in between. CDR3 in DNA: TGCGCCAGCAGCTTGGTTCAGGGTACAGATACGCAGTATTTT. Translated, it gives CASSLVQGTDTQYF.

V usage is TRBV10-3 and J usage is TRBJ1-2; D uncertain. This CDR3 has 12 amino acids. V gave up 3 bases and J gave up 4 bases, with 6 bases separating them. Germline values: CDR1 ENHRY, CDR2 SYGVKD. The CDR3 loop is CAISDGPYGYTF. The CDR3 DNA sequence: TGTGCCATCAGTGATGGCCCCTATGGCTACACCTTC.

The chain links TRBV7-2 to TRBJ2-3; 7 positions agree with TRBD2. Germline CDR1 is SGHTA and CDR2 is FQGNSA. The CDR3 is 15 residues long. Trimming removed 1 base from V and 3 bases from J; junction bases left unmatched: 4. The CDR3 sequence is CASSLGGSKTDTQYF. CDR3 nucleotides: TGTGCCAGCAGCTTAGGCGGGAGTAAGACAGATACGCAGTATTTT.

The chain employs TRBV25-1 and TRBJ1-1, with D unresolved. Trimming took off 0 bases at V and 7 bases at J, with 15 bases between the two ends. The germline V gene has CDR1 MGHDK and CDR2 SYGVNS. This CDR3 comprises 15 residues. This CDR3 is CASSEYSTDTREAFF. In DNA, the CDR3 is TGTGCCAGCAGTGAATATTCTACAGACACCCGTGAAGCTTTCTTT. Looking up the rest from reference TRBV25-1 and TRBJ1-1 gives the full variable domain: EADIYQTPRYLVIGTGKKITLECSQTMGHDKMYWYQQDPGMELHLIHYSYGVNSTEKGDLSSESTVSRIRTEHFPLTLESARPSHTSQYLCASSEYSTDTREAFFGQGTRLTVV.

This clone was seen a single time. The rearrangement joins TRBV11-2 to TRBJ2-3, with 8 nucleotides matching TRBD2. J gave up 5 bases and V 1 base, and 8 bases lay outside the gene matches. Germline loops: CDR1 SGHAT, CDR2 FQNNGV. This CDR3 is built from 16 residues. The CDR3 coding sequence is TGTGCCAGCAGCTTAGGAGGACTAGCTCAAAGAGATACGCAGTATTTT. It codes for CASSLGGLAQRDTQYF.

V usage is TRBV5-1 and J usage is TRBJ2-7; D unresolved. With 3 bases removed from V and 4 bases from J, the gap between germline ends came to 14 bases. Germline V gene sequence: CDR1 SGHRS, CDR2 YFSETQ. CDR3 length: 14 residues. CDR3 sequence: CASSSPTYSYEQYF. The DNA for the CDR3 is TGCGCCAGCAGCTCTCCGACATATTCGTACGAGCAGTACTTC.

V and J are TRBV5-5 and TRBJ2-1, with D unresolved. Germline lookup yields CDR1 SGHKS and CDR2 YYEKEE (reference sequence). CDR3 length: 15 residues. Trimming took off 6 bases at V and 1 base at J, with 14 bases between the two ends. This CDR3 is CASTIVVGSYNEQFF. The CDR3 bases are TGTGCCAGCACTATAGTGGTAGGGTCCTACAATGAGCAGTTCTTC.

This clone has just a few counts. V and J are TRBV4-1 and TRBJ1-3, with unresolved D. Germline assignment: CDR1 MGHRA and CDR2 YSYEKL. The CDR3 is 17 residues long. V was shortened by 0 bases and J by 0 bases, with 12 bases between the two germline ends. CDR3 residues: CASSQDPPGSSGNTIYF. DNA for the CDR3: TGCGCCAGCAGCCAAGATCCCCCAGGCAGCTCTGGAAACACCATATATTTT.

V and J are TRBV19 and TRBJ1-2; a possible D gene is TRBD1 (5 bases). This CDR3 has 14 amino acids. Germline CDR1 and CDR2: LNHDA and SQIVND (reference sequence). Trimming removed 3 bases at V and 8 bases at J, with 16 bases between. The chain's CDR3 is CASSILSRGRGYTF. The CDR3 DNA reads as TGTGCCAGTAGTATCCTGAGCCGGGGACGGGGCTACACCTTC.

The chain employs TRBV11-2 and TRBJ2-3; 7 positions agree with TRBD1. The CDR3 has 13 amino acids. Per the germline V gene, CDR1 is SGHAT and CDR2 is FQNNGV. V lost 3 bases, J lost 7 bases, and 4 bases stayed unmatched. The CDR3 protein is CASSLTTGNTQYF. The CDR3 bases are TGTGCCAGCAGCTTGACGACAGGGAATACGCAGTATTTT.

J is TRBJ2-1 and V is TRBV11-2, with 7 bases identical to TRBD2. Germline-derived CDR1 and CDR2 are SGHAT and FQNNGV. CDR3 size: 14 residues. With 4 bases clipped from V and 9 bases from J, the junction kept 9 bases outside the gene matches. The CDR3 sequence: CASSSYTLAVEQFF. The CDR3 nucleotides are TGTGCCAGCAGCTCCTATACCCTAGCGGTTGAGCAGTTCTTC.

For the CDR3, the DNA is TGTGCCCTGGAAATGGCGGGGAAAGGTGGTTCCTACAATGAGCAGTTCTTC. It translates to CALEMAGKGGSYNEQFF. The gene calls are TRBV30 and TRBJ2-1; weak D call: TRBD2 (6 bases). V shed 8 bases and J shed 1 base, with 24 bases lying between them. Per germline, CDR1 GTSNPN and CDR2 SVGIG (reference sequence). CDR3 length: 17 amino acids.

The CDR3 coding sequence is TGTGCCAGCAGCTTCTATAGGAACACTGAAGCTTTCTTT. It specifies CASSFYRNTEAFF. The chain is built from TRBV7-2 and TRBJ1-1; D call uncertain. The CDR3 extends over 13 amino acids. Germline assignment: CDR1 SGHTA and CDR2 FQGNSA. The V end lost 3 bases, the J end lost 1 base, and 6 bases lay between the germline ends.

The chain carries TRBV2 and TRBJ1-2; possible D gene TRBD1, 6 bases. This CDR3 has 13 amino acids. Trimming left V 5 bases short and J 3 bases short, with 10 bases between. Germline V gene data show CDR1 as SNHLY and CDR2 as FYNNEI. Here the CDR3 DNA reads TGTGCCAGCAGTCCCAGACAGGACTATGGCTACACCTTC. Residues: CASSPRQDYGYTF.

The genes are TRBV6-5 and TRBJ1-2; weak D call: TRBD1 (5 bases). The CDR3 sequence is 12 residues long. Germline V lookup: CDR1 MNHEY, CDR2 SVGAGI. The V and J ends lost 2 bases and 7 bases respectively, with 8 bases between them. This chain's CDR3 is CASSYAGTGYTF. CDR3 nucleotide sequence: TGTGCCAGCAGTTACGCAGGGACTGGCTACACCTTC.

The chain has TRBV5-4 and TRBJ2-2; 8 positions agree with TRBD2. This CDR3 is built from 17 residues. V trimming: 2 bases; J trimming: 4 bases; junction bases outside the gene matches: 10. The germline V gene has CDR1 SGHNT and CDR2 YYREEE (reference sequence). In DNA form, the CDR3 reads TGTGCCAGCAGCTTAAGGCCGGGTAGCGGGATCACCGGGGAGCTGTTTTTT. Protein: CASSLRPGSGITGELFF.